This T cell receptor beta chain was observed in a study of cytomegalovirus exposure and HLA in healthy donors. Study-level information: Some 85 million unique TCRs, all from HLA-typed donors, were included in an early release of the data.

In nominal health when sampled, donors likely had unrecorded immune exposures nonetheless. The primer mix had 60 Vbeta and 13 Jbeta primers. Generated by immunoSEQ multiplex PCR, the TCRdb table keeps only in-frame clones and is missing some. Of 210,000 or so clones listed, roughly 85% are singletons. The CDR3 is made up of 15 amino acids. Losses at the gene ends were 6 bases for V and 5 bases for J; bases not matched to a gene: 11. Looked up from germline, CDR1 is MDHEN and CDR2 is SYDVKM. About this clone: The antigen remains undetermined.

General study points: Overall, some 160 TCR beta chains were annotated as cytomegalovirus-associated.

This clonotype originated in a man aged 18 to 35 in good health and CMV-seronegative. The chain has TRBV28 and TRBJ2-5, with TRBD1 matching 8 bases. Sequencing used PBMCs. CDR3 sequence (DNA): TGTGCCAGCAGCCGAACGGACAGGGTTCAGGAGACCCAGTACTTC. Translation gives CASSRTDRVQETQYF.